This record looks at one T cell receptor beta chain sequence and its context. The antigen remains undetermined. TCRdb keeps only in-frame clones here, not all; method: immunoSEQ multiplex PCR. The repertoire has 150,000 to 200,000 clones, 85% to 95% of them found once; the top ten carry 1% to 1.5%. The record originates from a study of T cell responses to AZD1222 COVID-19 vaccine. Study-wide context: The study pooled second doses at about 4 or about 12 weeks.

Broader study findings: Compared with day 0, the breadth and depth of the Spike-specific TCR repertoire rose significantly after two doses of AZD1222.

The CDR3 has 15 amino acids. V was trimmed by 2 bases and J by 0 bases, leaving 8 bases between them. CDR1 is MNHEY, CDR2 SMNVEV, per germline (reference sequence). The clonotype comes from an adult in good health. This sample comprised peripheral blood, obtained on day 0 of AZD1222 vaccination. V and J are TRBV27 and TRBJ1-5; D call uncertain. The CDR3 loop reads CASSLTSVSNQPQHF. The CDR3 bases are TGTGCCAGCAGTTTAACTAGCGTTAGCAATCAGCCCCAGCATTTT.